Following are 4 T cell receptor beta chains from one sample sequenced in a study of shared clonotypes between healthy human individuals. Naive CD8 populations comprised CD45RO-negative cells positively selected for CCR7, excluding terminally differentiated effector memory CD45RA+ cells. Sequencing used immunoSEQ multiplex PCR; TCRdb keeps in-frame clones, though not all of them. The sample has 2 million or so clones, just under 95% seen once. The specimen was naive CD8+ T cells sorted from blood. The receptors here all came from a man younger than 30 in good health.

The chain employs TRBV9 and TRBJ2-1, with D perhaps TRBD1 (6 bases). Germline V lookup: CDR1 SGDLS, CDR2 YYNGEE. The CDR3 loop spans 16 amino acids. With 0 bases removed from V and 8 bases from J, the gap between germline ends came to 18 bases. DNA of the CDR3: TGTGCCAGCAGCGTAGAGAGTTGGGGGCCGGGCGATGAGCAGTTCTTC. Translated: CASSVESWGPGDEQFF.

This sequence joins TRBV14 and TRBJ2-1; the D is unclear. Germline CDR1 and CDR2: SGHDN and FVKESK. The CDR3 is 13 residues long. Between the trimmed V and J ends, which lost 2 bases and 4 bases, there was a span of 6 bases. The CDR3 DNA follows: TGTGCCAGCAGCCAATATAGTTACAATGAGCAGTTCTTC. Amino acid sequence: CASSQYSYNEQFF. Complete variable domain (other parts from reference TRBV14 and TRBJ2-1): EAGVTQFPSHSVIEKGQTVTLRCDPISGHDNLYWYRRVMGKEIKFLLHFVKESKQDESGMPNNRFLAERTGGTYSTLKVQPAELEDSGVYFCASSQYSYNEQFFGPGTRLTVL.

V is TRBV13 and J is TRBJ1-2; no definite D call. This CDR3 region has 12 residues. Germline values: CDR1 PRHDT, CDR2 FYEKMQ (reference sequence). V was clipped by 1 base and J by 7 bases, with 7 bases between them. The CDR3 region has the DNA TGTGCCAGCAGCTTAGTGGGGAGTGGCTACACCTTC. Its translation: CASSLVGSGYTF.

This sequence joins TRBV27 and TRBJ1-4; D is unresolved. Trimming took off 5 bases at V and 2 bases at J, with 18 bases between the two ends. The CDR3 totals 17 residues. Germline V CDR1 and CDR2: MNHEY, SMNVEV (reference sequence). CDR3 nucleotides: TGTGCCAGCAGTCCTTGGGCGCGAGCGGGGACTAATGAAAAACTGTTTTTT. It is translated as CASSPWARAGTNEKLFF.